This record looks at one T cell receptor beta chain sequence and its context. Its antigen remains unidentified. Here immunoSEQ multiplex PCR was the method, and the copy in TCRdb shows in-frame clones only, minus some. The sample carries 130,000 to 150,000 clones, approximately 91% recorded once. This sample was taken from a study of T cell responses to AZD1222 COVID-19 vaccine. Germline V gene data show CDR1 as SGHTA and CDR2 as FQGNSA. V lost 1 base to trimming and J lost 0 bases, with 7 bases between them. The CDR3 sequence is 15 residues long. Study-level points and caveats: Possibly, clonal diversity was underestimated; donors were largely white British and included more females. Spike-specific TCR breadth rose after two AZD1222 doses, and depth rose as well.

The receptor was isolated from an adult who received the AZD1222 COVID-19 vaccine. The chain has TRBV7-2 and TRBJ2-1; D unclear. The starting material was peripheral blood, obtained 28 days after the second AZD1222 dose. The CDR3 loop reads CASSLGPGSYNEQFF. The DNA for the CDR3 is TGTGCCAGCAGCTTAGGGCCCGGCTCCTACAATGAGCAGTTCTTC.